The 21 T cell receptor beta chains listed next were all sequenced from one sample in a study of neurological immune-mediated disorders. This sample's time point: longitudinal time-point 2. From the 5' RACE reads, TCRdb called clonotypes with MiXCR, one entry per CDR3 protein. The repertoire holds approximately 89,000 distinct CDR3 sequences, with less than 15% as singletons. Sequenced: PBMCs. The source of these receptors is a female donor with HTLV-1-associated myelopathy (HAM/TSP).

The chain is built from TRBV5-1 and TRBJ1-1; unclear D gene. The CDR3 consists of 14 residues. Trimming removed 4 bases at V and 0 bases at J, with 10 bases between. Germline CDR1 is SGHRS and CDR2 is YFSETQ. The CDR3 is CASSEFSVNTEAFF. The CDR3, as DNA: TGCGCCAGCAGCGAATTTTCAGTGAACACTGAAGCTTTCTTT. Variable domain in full (rest from reference TRBV5-1 and TRBJ1-1): KAGVTQTPRYLIKTRGQQVTLSCSPISGHRSVSWYQQTPGQGLQFLFEYFSETQRNKGNFPGRFSGRQFSNSRSEMNVSTLELGDSALYLCASSEFSVNTEAFFGQGTRLTVV.

This clonotype has a count of ten or more. The rearrangement links TRBV20-1 to TRBJ2-2, with 7 bases that match TRBD2. The germline CDR1 and CDR2 sequences are DFQATT and SNEGSKA (reference sequence). There are 15 residues in the CDR3. The V and J ends lost 1 base and 5 bases, in that order; junction bases with no gene match: 7. The CDR3 spells CSARAGGLGTGELFF. The CDR3 DNA follows: TGCAGTGCTAGAGCGGGGGGTTTAGGGACCGGGGAGCTGTTTTTT.

There are a few counts of this clonotype. The chain joins TRBV5-1 to TRBJ1-2, with D hard to call. V was shortened by 1 base and J by 4 bases, with 5 bases between the two germline ends. CDR3 length: 12 amino acids. Germline assignment: CDR1 SGHRS and CDR2 YFSETQ. DNA for the CDR3: TGCGCCAGCAGCTTGTGGGGCTATGGCTACACCTTC. Translation gives CASSLWGYGYTF.

This clonotype has more than one count but fewer than ten. CDR3 bases: TGCAGTGCTAGAGATGTGGGGGGTCTGGAGATGGACACTGAAGCTTTCTTT. Translating gives CSARDVGGLEMDTEAFF. This rearrangement joins TRBV20-1 to TRBJ1-1; perhaps TRBD1 as D (5 bases). CDR1 and CDR2 from the germline V gene are DFQATT and SNEGSKA (reference sequence). The V gene lost 0 bases and the J gene lost 3 bases, with 20 bases spanning the gap. CDR3 length: 17 residues.

Comment on this clonotype: With a much larger clone just one base away, this may be a read error. The V and J genes are TRBV5-1 and TRBJ1-1; D uncertain. This CDR3 contains 14 residues. The germline CDR1 and CDR2 sequences are SGHRS and YFSETQ. The DNA of the CDR3 is TGCGCCAGCAGCTTGGACACGCCGGTGGCTGAATCTTTCTTT. This encodes CASSLDTPVAESFF. Supplemented by reference TRBV5-1 and TRBJ1-1, the full variable domain reads KAGVTQTPRYLIKTRGQQVTLSCSPISGHRSVSWYQQTPGQGLQFLFEYFSETQRNKGNFPGRFSGRQFSNSRSEMNVSTLELGDSALYLCASSLDTPVAESFFGQGTRLTVV.

This clonotype was detected many times. The gene calls are TRBV2 and TRBJ1-6; D remains unclear. This CDR3 contains 13 residues. Germline V lookup: CDR1 SNHLY, CDR2 FYNNEI. Trimming pared 7 bases from V and 7 bases from J, leaving 11 bases between. CDR3: CASMLYPNSPLHF. DNA of the CDR3: TGTGCCAGCATGTTATACCCGAATTCACCCCTCCACTTT.

This clonotype was found many times. This rearrangement joins TRBV5-1 to TRBJ2-7; either TRBD1 or TRBD2 may fit D (5 bases each). Trimming left V 0 bases short and J 5 bases short, with 15 bases between. CDR3 length: 15 amino acids. Germline V CDR1 and CDR2: SGHRS, YFSETQ. This CDR3 is CASSLETGPPHEQYF. CDR3 in DNA: TGCGCCAGCAGCTTGGAAACGGGGCCCCCCCACGAGCAGTACTTC.

This clonotype has ten or more counts. The chain carries TRBV25-1 and TRBJ2-6; 12 nucleotides align to TRBD1. V was clipped by 2 bases and J by 4 bases; unmatched bases: 6. The germline gives CDR1 MGHDK, CDR2 SYGVNS. CDR3 size: 18 residues. The CDR3 DNA is TGTGCCAGCAGTGAACGGGACAGGGGGCGTTTGGGGGCCAACGTCCTGACTTTC. It translates to CASSERDRGRLGANVLTF.

This clonotype was recorded many times. This chain connects TRBV6-2 or TRBV6-3 to TRBJ1-6, with a tentative D call TRBD1 (5 bases). Between the trimmed V and J ends, which lost 6 bases and 9 bases, there was a span of 9 bases. This CDR3 spans 12 amino acids. The germline V gene has CDR1 MNHEY and CDR2 SVGEGT. This CDR3 reads CASRTTGSPLHF. The CDR3 region has the DNA TGTGCCAGCAGAACTACAGGTTCACCCCTCCACTTT.

This clonotype was counted at least ten times. This chain connects TRBV12-3 or TRBV12-4 to TRBJ2-3; the D call may be TRBD1 or TRBD2 (6 bases each). This CDR3 is built from 16 residues. Trimming took off 1 base at V and 3 bases at J, with 14 bases between the two ends. The CDR3 nucleotides read TGTGCCAGCAGTTTAGATACAGGGAGGAGGACAGATACGCAGTATTTT. It specifies CASSLDTGRRTDTQYF.

This clonotype has ten or more counts. The CDR3 sequence is CASSFRDSESPLHF. Here the CDR3 DNA reads TGTGCCAGCAGCTTCCGGGACAGCGAGTCACCCCTCCACTTT. V and J are TRBV9 and TRBJ1-6, with 7 bases matching TRBD1. Germline V gene data show CDR1 as SGDLS and CDR2 as YYNGEE. The CDR3 covers 14 residues. V trimming: 4 bases; J trimming: 10 bases; junction bases outside the gene matches: 8.

This clonotype was observed at least ten times. The chain is built from TRBV20-1 and TRBJ1-1; the D is unclear. The length of the CDR3 is 14 residues. V was pared by 1 base and J by 1 base, with 10 bases between. Germline lookup yields CDR1 DFQATT and CDR2 SNEGSKA (reference sequence). The DNA of the CDR3 is TGCAGTGCTAGAGGGGGAGGGTCGAACACTGAAGCTTTCTTT. Translated, it gives CSARGGGSNTEAFF.

Points on this clonotype: A much more abundant neighbour one base away suggests this may be a read error. The chain couples TRBV7-9 to TRBJ1-6; D is perhaps TRBD1 (6 bases). This CDR3 comprises 11 residues. Trimming cost V 5 bases and J 15 bases, with 11 bases left between them. Germline-derived CDR1 and CDR2 are SEHNR and FQNEAQ (reference sequence). The CDR3 DNA reads TGTGCCAGCAGCCCCCGGGACAACCTCCACTTT. Residues: CASSPRDNLHF.

Many counts were recorded for this clonotype. The CDR3 coding sequence is TGTGCCAGCCGCCCGACTAGCGGGGGGGTGGGTGAGCAGTTCTTC. Translated: CASRPTSGGVGEQFF. The V and J genes are TRBV27 and TRBJ2-1, with 14 bases aligning to TRBD2. The germline V gene encodes CDR1 MNHEY and CDR2 SMNVEV (reference sequence). The CDR3 is 15 residues long. V was pared by 8 bases and J by 9 bases, with 9 bases of the junction left unmatched.

This clonotype was detected only once. A read error is possible here, since a much larger clone lies one base away. This chain links TRBV10-2 with TRBJ2-3; D ambiguous. The CDR3 runs 16 residues. Germline V CDR1 and CDR2: WSHSY, SAAADI. The CDR3 loop is CTSSESRQVRTDTQYF. The CDR3 DNA reads as TGCACCAGCAGTGAGTCGCGGCAGGTACGGACAGATACGCAGTATTTT.

This chain joins TRBV5-8 and TRBJ2-1, with 7 bases fitting TRBD2. J gave up 6 bases and V 3 bases, and 12 bases lay outside the gene matches. The CDR3 extends over 16 amino acids. Germline CDR1 and CDR2: SGHTS and YDEGEE. The CDR3 nucleotides are TGTGCCAGCAGCTCAGGGATGGGGGGGGTTCCCAATGAGCAGTTCTTC. Protein sequence: CASSSGMGGVPNEQFF.

In this sample, this clonotype turned up many times. The rearrangement links TRBV5-1 to TRBJ1-1; perhaps TRBD1 as D (6 bases). Per germline, CDR1 SGHRS and CDR2 YFSETQ. The V end lost 3 bases, the J end lost 1 base, and 7 bases lay between the germline ends. The CDR3 spans 13 residues. CDR3 sequence reads: CASSWGQNTEAFF. Written as DNA, the CDR3 is TGCGCCAGCAGCTGGGGACAGAACACTGAAGCTTTCTTT.

This clonotype was counted ten times or more. The V gene is TRBV28, the J gene TRBJ2-1, with 9 bases that match TRBD2. This CDR3 region has 15 residues. The V gene end was trimmed by 2 bases and the J gene end by 9 bases; junction bases not matched to a gene: 8. Germline values: CDR1 MDHEN, CDR2 SYDVKM. DNA for the CDR3: TGTGCCAGCAGTTTAGCGGGGGGGATAATAGTTGAGCAGTTCTTC. It translates to CASSLAGGIIVEQFF.

This clonotype appeared many times. The rearrangement links TRBV29-1 to TRBJ1-2; no clear D. This CDR3 is 13 amino acids long. V was clipped by 6 bases and J by 8 bases, with 19 bases between them. Looked up from germline, CDR1 is SQVTM and CDR2 is ANQGSEA. CDR3 coding DNA: TGCAGCGTGGCCGACGGCGGACGTAGGGGCTACACCTTC. Translating gives CSVADGGRRGYTF.

There are many counts of this clonotype. The chain links TRBV5-1 to TRBJ2-2; TRBD2 might be the D (5 bases). Trimming stripped 4 bases from V and 1 base from J, with 11 bases between. Germline CDR1 SGHRS, CDR2 YFSETQ. The CDR3 sequence is 15 residues long. The DNA of the CDR3 is TGCGCCAGCAGCAAAGGACTCCTGAACACCGGGGAGCTGTTTTTT. Amino acids: CASSKGLLNTGELFF.

In this sample, this clonotype turned up many times. V is TRBV12-3 or TRBV12-4 and J is TRBJ1-3, with 7 bases that match TRBD1. CDR3 length equals 16 residues. V lost 3 bases and J lost 1; bases outside the gene matches: 6. The CDR3, as DNA: TGTGCCAGCAGTTTCGGAGACAGGGTTTCTGGAAACACCATATATTTT. Residues: CASSFGDRVSGNTIYF.